What follows is one T cell receptor (beta chain) and its context. This entry is derived from a study of radiation and T cells in renal cell carcinoma. Clones were read by immunoSEQ multiplex PCR, and TCRdb kept only the in-frame ones, dropping some. The sample holds roughly 130,000 clones, 85% to 90% seen once. The CDR3 length is 17 residues. From germline, CDR1 is SGHNT and CDR2 YYREEE (reference sequence). V shed 4 bases, J shed 1 base, and the junction held 5 bases outside the gene matches. This sample's time point: blood 2 weeks post-SBRT. The treatment is: 15 Gy SBRT to primary tumor, nephrectomy 4 weeks later. The patient's renal cell carcinoma had clear cell pathology.

The sequence came from a woman aged 70 to 79 with renal cell carcinoma. The V gene is TRBV5-4, the J gene TRBJ2-1, with 13 bases fitting TRBD2. The sequences come from blood, collected from a patient whose treatment included radiotherapy and nephrectomy. The CDR3 sequence is CASSPGTSGVSYNEQFF. The CDR3 nucleotides are TGTGCCAGCAGCCCTGGGACTAGCGGGGTATCCTACAATGAGCAGTTCTTC.